These 17 T cell receptor beta chains were all obtained from the same sample, sequenced in a study of T cell changes during pregnancy in multiple sclerosis. The protocol was immunoSEQ multiplex PCR, while the TCRdb copy is restricted to in-frame clones and leaves out a portion. The sample contains fewer than 50,000 clones, around 90% of which appear only once. The sample consisted of CD8+ T cells from peripheral blood mononuclear cells, taken after pregnancy. These receptors came from a female donor with multiple sclerosis, enrolled in a pregnancy study.

A single count supports this clone. The chain carries TRBV5-1 and TRBJ1-6; TRBD1 aligns across 8 bases. Trimming cost V 4 bases and J 7 bases; bases outside gene matches: 4. This CDR3 spans 14 amino acids. The V gene's germline CDR1 is SGHRS and CDR2 YFSETQ. The CDR3 DNA reads TGCGCCAGCAGCCAGACAGGGGTAAATTCACCCCTCCACTTT. Amino acid sequence: CASSQTGVNSPLHF. Variable domain in full (rest from reference TRBV5-1 and TRBJ1-6): KAGVTQTPRYLIKTRGQQVTLSCSPISGHRSVSWYQQTPGQGLQFLFEYFSETQRNKGNFPGRFSGRQFSNSRSEMNVSTLELGDSALYLCASSQTGVNSPLHFGNGTRLTVT.

V and J are TRBV5-4 and TRBJ1-1, with D uncertain. V dropped 0 bases and J dropped 2 bases, with 11 bases sitting between them. The length of the CDR3 is 15 residues. Germline assignment: CDR1 SGHNT and CDR2 YYREEE (reference sequence). This CDR3 reads CASSLVENSNTEAFF. The CDR3 DNA sequence: TGTGCCAGCAGCTTGGTTGAGAACAGTAACACTGAAGCTTTCTTT.

V gene TRBV9 combines with J gene TRBJ2-3; 8 bases are a match to TRBD2. The CDR3 is made up of 17 amino acids. V was pared by 3 bases and J by 0 bases, with 9 bases of the junction left unmatched. Looked up from germline, CDR1 is SGDLS and CDR2 is YYNGEE. The CDR3 region has the DNA TGTGCCAGCAGCGCCCCACGTGGCGGGGGGAGCACAGATACGCAGTATTTT. Its protein is CASSAPRGGGSTDTQYF.

The V call is TRBV6-5, the J call TRBJ2-7; D call uncertain. The CDR3 covers 14 residues. The germline gives CDR1 MNHEY, CDR2 SVGAGI. V was clipped by 4 bases and J by 5 bases, with 15 bases between them. CDR3 sequence: CASSFYSLADEQYF. In DNA, the CDR3 is TGTGCCAGCAGTTTCTATTCTCTGGCGGACGAGCAGTACTTC.

This chain connects TRBV6-5 to TRBJ1-1; 9 bases map to TRBD1. V was clipped by 4 bases and J by 6 bases; unmatched bases: 6. Germline loops: CDR1 MNHEY, CDR2 SVGAGI. There are 14 residues in the CDR3. DNA for the CDR3: TGTGCCAGCAGTTCCGGGACAGGGAGCCCTGAAGCTTTCTTT. It codes for CASSSGTGSPEAFF.

The rearrangement links TRBV30 to TRBJ2-3; TRBD2 aligns across 7 bases. V lost 6 bases, J lost 2 bases, and 5 bases stayed unmatched. In germline, CDR1 is GTSNPN, CDR2 SVGIG (reference sequence). This CDR3 spans 13 amino acids. As DNA, the CDR3 is TGTGCCTGTTGGCGGGGGTCCACAGATACGCAGTATTTT. This gives the protein CACWRGSTDTQYF.

The genes are TRBV29-1 and TRBJ1-2, with 8 bases aligning to TRBD1. The CDR3 has 12 residues. The V gene's germline CDR1 is SQVTM and CDR2 ANQGSEA. V shed 6 bases, J shed 7 bases, and the junction held 7 bases outside the gene matches. CDR3 sequence: CSVDRGVFGYTF. In nucleotides, the CDR3 is TGCAGCGTCGACAGGGGAGTTTTTGGCTACACCTTC. The full variable domain, completed using reference TRBV29-1 and TRBJ1-2, is SAVISQKPSRDICQRGTSLTIQCQVDSQVTMMFWYRQQPGQSLTLIATANQGSEATYESGFVIDKFPISRPNLTFSTLTVSNMSPEDSSIYLCSVDRGVFGYTFGSGTRLTVV.

The chain recombines TRBV27 with TRBJ1-2; tentatively, D is TRBD1 (5 bases). V shed 4 bases and J shed 6 bases, with 15 bases lying between them. The CDR3 totals 14 residues. Germline V gene sequence: CDR1 MNHEY, CDR2 SMNVEV (reference sequence). For the CDR3, the DNA is TGTGCCAGCAGTTCCCGATGGGGAGGGGATGGCTACACCTTC. It is translated as CASSSRWGGDGYTF.

The J gene is TRBJ1-5, the V gene TRBV19; TRBD1 matches 9 bases. Germline trimming cut 4 bases from V and 5 bases from J; bases unmatched to any gene: 18. This CDR3 has 19 residues. Germline CDR1 and CDR2: LNHDA and SQIVND (reference sequence). The CDR3 DNA sequence: TGTGCCAGTAGTACTTCAGACAGGGGGTTTTTCATGAACGATCAGCCCCAGCATTTT. As protein: CASSTSDRGFFMNDQPQHF.

This chain connects TRBV27 to TRBJ2-3; 8 bases are a match to TRBD1. CDR3 length equals 16 residues. Germline assignment: CDR1 MNHEY and CDR2 SMNVEV (reference sequence). The V and J ends lost 3 bases and 7 bases, in that order; junction bases with no gene match: 12. The chain's CDR3 is CASSFPPGTGSNTQYF. As DNA, the CDR3 is TGTGCCAGCAGTTTCCCTCCAGGGACAGGTAGCAATACGCAGTATTTT.

V and J are TRBV5-1 and TRBJ2-3; 8 positions agree with TRBD1. CDR3 length: 13 residues. CDR1 is SGHRS and CDR2 is YFSETQ in the germline V gene. The J segment lost 6 bases and the V segment lost 7 bases, leaving 7 bases of the junction unmatched. CDR3 in DNA: TGCGCCAGCCGAGACAGGGGTGGGGATACGCAGTATTTT. Amino acids: CASRDRGGDTQYF.

The V call is TRBV4-1, the J call TRBJ2-1, with TRBD2 as a possible D gene (5 bases). Germline values: CDR1 MGHRA, CDR2 YSYEKL. The CDR3 loop spans 16 amino acids. V lost 3 bases, J lost 4 bases, and 16 bases lay in between. CDR3 in DNA: TGCGCCAGCAGCCAGGGGTCTGAGGGCCGTTACAATGAGCAGTTCTTC. Protein: CASSQGSEGRYNEQFF.

The genes are TRBV30 and TRBJ1-4, with TRBD1 matching 8 bases. The trim removed 5 bases at V and 7 bases at J, leaving 9 bases unmatched. CDR3 size: 14 residues. CDR1 and CDR2 (germline): GTSNPN, SVGIG (reference sequence). The CDR3 here is CAWHSGTGGEKLFF. The CDR3, as DNA: TGTGCCTGGCACTCCGGGACAGGCGGTGAAAAACTGTTTTTT.

The V and J genes are TRBV5-6 and TRBJ1-1; 9 bases line up with TRBD1. This CDR3 region has 14 residues. Trimming cost V 4 bases and J 4 bases; bases outside gene matches: 5. CDR1 and CDR2 from the germline V gene are SGHDT and YYEEEE. In nucleotides, the CDR3 is TGTGCCAGCAGCATACAGGGGGCCGGCACTGAAGCTTTCTTT. Its protein is CASSIQGAGTEAFF.

This chain links TRBV5-1 with TRBJ1-2; weak D call: TRBD1 (5 bases). Germline-derived CDR1 and CDR2 are SGHRS and YFSETQ. V dropped 4 bases and J dropped 6 bases, with 7 bases sitting between them. CDR3 length: 11 residues. The CDR3 nucleotides read TGCGCCAGCAGCGCGACAGATGGCTACACCTTC. Its translation: CASSATDGYTF.

Comment on this clone: Other DNA sequences of this sample code for an identical CDR3. The chain joins TRBV6-5 to TRBJ1-2; D call uncertain. V was pared by 0 bases and J by 2 bases, with 10 bases between. Germline V lookup: CDR1 MNHEY, CDR2 SVGAGI. The length of the CDR3 is 15 residues. CDR3 in DNA: TGTGCCAGCAGTTACTCAGAGGGTACGAACTATGGCTACACCTTC. The encoded protein is CASSYSEGTNYGYTF.

The chain uses TRBV19 and TRBJ2-7; D call uncertain. Germline CDR1 and CDR2: LNHDA and SQIVND (reference sequence). This CDR3 is 12 amino acids long. Trimming took off 2 bases at V and 6 bases at J, with 8 bases between the two ends. The DNA for the CDR3 is TGTGCCAGTAGTATATCCTCCGGCGAGCAGTACTTC. Translation gives CASSISSGEQYF.